The sequence of this TCR beta chain was determined in a study of blood T cell repertoires in COVID-19. Study context: There were acute and convalescent COVID-19 samples, and they came from the United States, Italy and Spain. PBMCs, B-cell-depleted T cells, or T cells were the source of the cDNA or gDNA that made up the material.

The assay was immunoSEQ multiplex PCR, and TCRdb's table has in-frame clones only and misses some. This sample has 150,000 or so clones; roughly 84% occur once, and the top ten carry 0.95% to 1.5%. Germline V lookup: CDR1 SGDLS, CDR2 YYNGEE. The length of the CDR3 is 17 residues. Trimming removed 4 bases at V and 2 bases at J, with 22 bases between. All enrollees were roughly 18 to 89 years old and from some 24 US areas. The chain recombines TRBV9 with TRBJ2-7; maybe TRBD1 (5 bases). The sequence was obtained from a human donor with acute COVID-19. The donor label of this sample is uncertain. What was sequenced was PBMCs or T cells enriched from blood (not recorded which). The DNA of the CDR3 is TGTGCCAGCAGCTCAAAACAGGATCTGGGCAGCCCCTACGAGCAGTACTTC. It codes for CASSSKQDLGSPYEQYF.